This T cell receptor beta chain was observed in a study of cytomegalovirus exposure and HLA in healthy donors. CDR3 length: 17 residues. Germline V gene sequence: CDR1 SGDLS, CDR2 YYNGEE. V trimming: 2 bases; J trimming: 9 bases; junction bases outside the gene matches: 10. With 60 Vbeta and 13 Jbeta primers, the PCR was carried out. Repertoires were generated with immunoSEQ multiplex PCR, while TCRdb's copy carries only in-frame clones and drops some. Of roughly 180,000 clones listed, more than 60% are singletons. Unrecorded immune exposures were likely, despite nominal health at sampling. Concerning this clone: The antigen remains undetermined.

Study results and limitations: Further analysis, carried out later, found HLA-associated TCR beta chains more clonally expanded than equally common other chains.

The chain links TRBV9 to TRBJ2-1; 14 bases fit TRBD2. Sequencing was performed on PBMCs. The origin of this receptor is a man aged 18 to 29 in good health and CMV-seronegative. CDR3: CASSVTSGTSGRVEQFF. CDR3 DNA sequence: TGTGCCAGCAGCGTCACCTCCGGGACTAGCGGGAGAGTTGAGCAGTTCTTC.